This TCR beta chain was retrieved from a study of blood T cell repertoires in COVID-19. Study summary: The cDNA or gDNA used as material had been derived from T cells, B-cell-depleted T cells, or PBMCs.

Among Cohort 3 donors, those recovered had two negative PCRs, clearance, or symptom resolution. TCRdb's copy holds only in-frame clones and misses some; the assay was immunoSEQ multiplex PCR. The sample has a few hundred thousand clones; 75% to 90% are singletons. This clonotype originated in a man between 25 and 39 years old who had recovered from COVID-19. The specimen was PBMCs or T cells enriched from blood (not recorded which).

CDR3 sequence (DNA): TGTGCCAGCAGTTTAGATCCGGCAGGGTGGTACGAGCAGTACTTC. This encodes CASSLDPAGWYEQYF. J is TRBJ2-7 and V is TRBV3-1 (or the pseudogene TRBV3-2); weak D call: TRBD1 (5 bases). V was cut by 6 bases and J by 4 bases, with 19 bases left in between. Germline-derived CDR1 and CDR2 are LGHDT and YNNKEL (reference sequence). The CDR3 is 15 residues long.